The clone carrying this T cell receptor beta chain was counted between two and nine times. This sample is part of a study of blood T cell repertoires in COVID-19. Study-wide background: Acute-phase and convalescent COVID-19 samples originated in the United States, Italy and Spain. Sample material is recorded as cDNA or gDNA derived from T cells, B-cell-depleted T cells, or PBMCs.

Germline CDR1 and CDR2: LGHNA and YSLEER. After removal of 2 bases from V and 12 bases from J, the junction contained 12 bases not matched to a gene. The CDR3 extends over 16 amino acids. Per the study methods: Quantification of nucleated cells was approximated via reference gene primer amplification. The data were produced by immunoSEQ multiplex PCR, yet TCRdb's version contains in-frame clones alone and is incomplete. That table gives V, J and clone size, and the DNA gave D and trimming. The sample contains a few hundred thousand clones, around 90% of which appear only once. The chain carries TRBV4-3 and TRBJ2-1, with 11 bases that match TRBD1. The sample comprised peripheral blood. This TCR derives from a human donor in a cohort sampled during active COVID-19. The CDR3 here is CASSQNPGTGGLGQFF. For the CDR3, the DNA is TGCGCCAGCAGCCAAAATCCCGGGACAGGGGGTCTAGGGCAGTTCTTC.